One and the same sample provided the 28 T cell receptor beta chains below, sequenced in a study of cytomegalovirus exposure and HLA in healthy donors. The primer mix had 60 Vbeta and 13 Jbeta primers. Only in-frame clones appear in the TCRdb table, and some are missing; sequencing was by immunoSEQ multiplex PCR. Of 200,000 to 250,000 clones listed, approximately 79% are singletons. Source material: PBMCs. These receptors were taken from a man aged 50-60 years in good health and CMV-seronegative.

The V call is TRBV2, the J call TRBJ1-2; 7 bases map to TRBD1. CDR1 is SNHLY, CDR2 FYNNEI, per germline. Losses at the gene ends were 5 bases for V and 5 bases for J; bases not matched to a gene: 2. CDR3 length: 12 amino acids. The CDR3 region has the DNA TGTGCCAGCAGTCAGACAGGGTATGGCTACACCTTC. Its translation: CASSQTGYGYTF.

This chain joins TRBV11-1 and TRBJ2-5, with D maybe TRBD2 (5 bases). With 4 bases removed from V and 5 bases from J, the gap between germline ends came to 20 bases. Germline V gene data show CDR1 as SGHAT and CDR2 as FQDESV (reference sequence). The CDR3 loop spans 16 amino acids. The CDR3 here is CASSSPRTHLQETQYF. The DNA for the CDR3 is TGTGCCAGCAGCTCGCCGCGGACTCACCTTCAGGAGACCCAGTACTTC.

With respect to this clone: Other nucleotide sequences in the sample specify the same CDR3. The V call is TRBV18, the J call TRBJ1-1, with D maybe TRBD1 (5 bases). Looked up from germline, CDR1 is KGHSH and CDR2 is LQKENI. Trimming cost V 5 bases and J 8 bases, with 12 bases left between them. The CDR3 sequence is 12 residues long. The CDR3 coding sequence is TGTGCCAGCTCATCAGACCGGACAGAAGCTTTCTTT. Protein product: CASSSDRTEAFF.

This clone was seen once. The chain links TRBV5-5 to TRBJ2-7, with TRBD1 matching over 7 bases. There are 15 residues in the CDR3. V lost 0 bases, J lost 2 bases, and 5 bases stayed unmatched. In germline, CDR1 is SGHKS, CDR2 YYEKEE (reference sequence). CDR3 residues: CASSLAAGQAYEQYF. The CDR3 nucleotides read TGTGCCAGCAGCTTGGCGGCCGGACAGGCCTACGAGCAGTACTTC.

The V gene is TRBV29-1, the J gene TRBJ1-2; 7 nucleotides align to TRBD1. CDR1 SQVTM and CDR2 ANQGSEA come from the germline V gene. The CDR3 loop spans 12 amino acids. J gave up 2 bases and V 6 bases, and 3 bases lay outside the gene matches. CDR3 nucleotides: TGCAGCGTGGAGGACAGGAACTATGGCTACACCTTC. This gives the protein CSVEDRNYGYTF.

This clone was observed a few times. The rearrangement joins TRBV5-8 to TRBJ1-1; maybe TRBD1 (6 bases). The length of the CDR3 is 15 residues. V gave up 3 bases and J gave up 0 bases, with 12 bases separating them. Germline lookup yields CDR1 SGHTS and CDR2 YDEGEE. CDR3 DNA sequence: TGTGCCAGCAGCTGGGGGCAGGGATTGAACACTGAAGCTTTCTTT. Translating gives CASSWGQGLNTEAFF. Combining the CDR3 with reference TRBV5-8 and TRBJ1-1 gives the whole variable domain EAGVTQSPTHLIKTRGQQATLRCSPISGHTSVYWYQQALGLGLQFLLWYDEGEERNRGNFPPRFSGRQFPNYSSELNVNALELEDSALYLCASSWGQGLNTEAFFGQGTRLTVV.

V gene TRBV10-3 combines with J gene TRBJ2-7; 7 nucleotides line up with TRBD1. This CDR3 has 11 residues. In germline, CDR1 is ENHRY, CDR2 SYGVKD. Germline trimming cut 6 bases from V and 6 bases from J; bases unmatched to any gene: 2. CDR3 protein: CAIRWTGEQYF. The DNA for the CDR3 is TGTGCCATCAGGTGGACAGGCGAGCAGTACTTC.

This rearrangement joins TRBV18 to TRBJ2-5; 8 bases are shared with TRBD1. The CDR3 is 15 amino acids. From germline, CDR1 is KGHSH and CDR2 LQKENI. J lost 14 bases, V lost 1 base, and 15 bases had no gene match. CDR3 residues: CASSPQSSLGQGGYF. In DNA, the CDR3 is TGTGCCAGCTCACCACAGTCCAGCTTAGGACAGGGTGGTTACTTC. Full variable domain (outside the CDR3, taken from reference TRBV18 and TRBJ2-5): NAGVMQNPRHLVRRRGQEARLRCSPMKGHSHVYWYRQLPEEGLKFMVYLQKENIIDESGMPKERFSAEFPKEGPSILRIQQVVRGDSAAYFCASSPQSSLGQGGYFGPGTRLLVL.

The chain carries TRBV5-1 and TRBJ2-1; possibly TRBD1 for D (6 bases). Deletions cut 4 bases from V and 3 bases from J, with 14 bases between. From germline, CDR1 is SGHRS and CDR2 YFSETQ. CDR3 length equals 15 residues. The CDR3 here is CASSPGTPYYNEQFF. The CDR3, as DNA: TGCGCCAGCAGCCCCGGGACACCTTACTACAATGAGCAGTTCTTC. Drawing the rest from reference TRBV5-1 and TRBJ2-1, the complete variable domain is KAGVTQTPRYLIKTRGQQVTLSCSPISGHRSVSWYQQTPGQGLQFLFEYFSETQRNKGNFPGRFSGRQFSNSRSEMNVSTLELGDSALYLCASSPGTPYYNEQFFGPGTRLTVL.

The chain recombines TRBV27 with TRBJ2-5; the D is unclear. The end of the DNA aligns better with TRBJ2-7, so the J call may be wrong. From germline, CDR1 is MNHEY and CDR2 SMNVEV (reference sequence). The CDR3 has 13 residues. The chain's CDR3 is CASSSLVSYEQYF. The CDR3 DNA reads TGTGCCAGCAGTTCTCTAGTCTCCTACGAGCAGTACTTC.

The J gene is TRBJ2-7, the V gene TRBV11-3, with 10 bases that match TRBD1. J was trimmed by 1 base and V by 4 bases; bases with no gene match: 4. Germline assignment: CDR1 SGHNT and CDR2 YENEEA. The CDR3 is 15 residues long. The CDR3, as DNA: TGTGCCAGCAGCTCCGGGACAGGGGTTTCCTACGAGCAGTACTTC. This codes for CASSSGTGVSYEQYF.

The CDR3 bases are TGTGCCAGCAGCCCTCCGGGGCAAGAGACCCAGTACTTC. This codes for CASSPPGQETQYF. This chain connects TRBV11-2 to TRBJ2-5; a possible D gene is TRBD2 (5 bases). The CDR3 length is 13 residues. V was shortened by 5 bases and J by 2 bases, with 9 bases between the two germline ends. Germline V lookup: CDR1 SGHAT, CDR2 FQNNGV.

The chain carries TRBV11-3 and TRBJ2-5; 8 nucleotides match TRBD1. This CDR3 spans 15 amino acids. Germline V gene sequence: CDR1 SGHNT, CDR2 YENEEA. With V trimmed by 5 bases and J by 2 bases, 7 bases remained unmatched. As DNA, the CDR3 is TGTGCCAGCAGCATAGGACAGGGATTTCAAGAGACCCAGTACTTC. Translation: CASSIGQGFQETQYF.

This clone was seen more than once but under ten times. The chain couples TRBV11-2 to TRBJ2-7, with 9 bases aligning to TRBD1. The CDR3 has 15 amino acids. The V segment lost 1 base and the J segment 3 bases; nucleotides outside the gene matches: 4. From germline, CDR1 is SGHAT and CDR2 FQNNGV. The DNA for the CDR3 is TGTGCCAGCAGCTTAGGTCCGGGACAGGGCTACGAGCAGTACTTC. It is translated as CASSLGPGQGYEQYF.

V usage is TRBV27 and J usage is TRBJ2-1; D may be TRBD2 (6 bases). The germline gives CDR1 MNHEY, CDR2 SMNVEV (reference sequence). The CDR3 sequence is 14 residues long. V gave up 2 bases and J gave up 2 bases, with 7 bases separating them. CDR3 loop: CASSLGGTYNEQFF. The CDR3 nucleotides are TGTGCCAGCAGTTTAGGCGGGACCTACAATGAGCAGTTCTTC.

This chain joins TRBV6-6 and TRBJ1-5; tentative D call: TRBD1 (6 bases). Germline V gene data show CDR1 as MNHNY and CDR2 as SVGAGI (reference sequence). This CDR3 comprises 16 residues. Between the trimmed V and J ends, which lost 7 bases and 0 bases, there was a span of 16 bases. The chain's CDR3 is CASTYDPTGSNQPQHF. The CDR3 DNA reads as TGTGCCAGCACATACGACCCGACAGGTAGCAATCAGCCCCAGCATTTT.

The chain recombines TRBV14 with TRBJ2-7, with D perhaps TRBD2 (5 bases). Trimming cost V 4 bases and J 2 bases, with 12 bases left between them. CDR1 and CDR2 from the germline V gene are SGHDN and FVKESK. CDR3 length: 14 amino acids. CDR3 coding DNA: TGTGCCAGCAGCCCAAATTGGAGGACCTACGAGCAGTACTTC. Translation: CASSPNWRTYEQYF.

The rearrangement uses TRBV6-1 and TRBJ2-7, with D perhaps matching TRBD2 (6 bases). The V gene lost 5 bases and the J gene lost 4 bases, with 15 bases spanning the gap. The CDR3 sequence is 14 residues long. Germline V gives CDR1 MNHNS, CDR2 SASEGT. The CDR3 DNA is TGTGCCAGCAGTCCTACGGACTATGGATACGAGCAGTACTTC. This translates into CASSPTDYGYEQYF.

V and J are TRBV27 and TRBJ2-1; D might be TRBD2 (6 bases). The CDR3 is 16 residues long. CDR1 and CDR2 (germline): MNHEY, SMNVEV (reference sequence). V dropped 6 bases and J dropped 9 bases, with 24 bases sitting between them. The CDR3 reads CASRRHTDSGGGEQFF. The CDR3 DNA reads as TGTGCCAGCAGACGGCACACGGATAGCGGAGGAGGTGAGCAGTTCTTC.

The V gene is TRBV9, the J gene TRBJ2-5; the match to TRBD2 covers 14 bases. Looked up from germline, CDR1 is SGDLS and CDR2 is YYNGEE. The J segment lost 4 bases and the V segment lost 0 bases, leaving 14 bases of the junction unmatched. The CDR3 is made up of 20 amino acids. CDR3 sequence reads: CASSVATPGLAGVKGETQYF. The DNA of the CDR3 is TGTGCCAGCAGCGTAGCGACACCGGGACTAGCGGGAGTTAAGGGAGAGACCCAGTACTTC.

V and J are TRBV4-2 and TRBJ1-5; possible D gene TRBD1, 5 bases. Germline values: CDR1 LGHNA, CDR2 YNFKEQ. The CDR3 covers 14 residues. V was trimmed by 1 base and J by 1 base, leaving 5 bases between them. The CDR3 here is CASSQGQSNQPQHF. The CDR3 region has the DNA TGTGCCAGCAGCCAAGGACAGAGCAATCAGCCCCAGCATTTT.

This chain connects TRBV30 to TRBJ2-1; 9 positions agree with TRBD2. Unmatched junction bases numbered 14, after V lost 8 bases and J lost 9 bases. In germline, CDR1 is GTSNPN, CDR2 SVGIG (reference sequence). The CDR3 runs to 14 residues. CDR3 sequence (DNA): TGTGCCAAGACCCGGTTAGCGGGAGCGTTTGAGCAGTTCTTC. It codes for CAKTRLAGAFEQFF.

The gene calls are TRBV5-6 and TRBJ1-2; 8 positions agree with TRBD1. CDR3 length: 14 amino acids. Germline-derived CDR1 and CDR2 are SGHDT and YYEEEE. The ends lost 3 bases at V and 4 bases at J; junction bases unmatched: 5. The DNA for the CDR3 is TGTGCCAGCAGCTCCGCAGGGGGCCGCTATGGCTACACCTTC. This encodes CASSSAGGRYGYTF.

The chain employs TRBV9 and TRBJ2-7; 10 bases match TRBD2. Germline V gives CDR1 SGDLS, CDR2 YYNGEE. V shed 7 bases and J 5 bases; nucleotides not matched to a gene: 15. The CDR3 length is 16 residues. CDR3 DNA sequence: TGTGCCAGCGGCCCCACAGCCAGCGGGAGGGACAACGAGCAGTACTTC. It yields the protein CASGPTASGRDNEQYF.

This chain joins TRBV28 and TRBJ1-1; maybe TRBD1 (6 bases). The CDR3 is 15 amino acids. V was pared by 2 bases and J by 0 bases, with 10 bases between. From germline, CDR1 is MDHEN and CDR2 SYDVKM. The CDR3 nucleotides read TGTGCCAGCAGTTTAACAGGGCCTATGAACACTGAAGCTTTCTTT. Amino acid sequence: CASSLTGPMNTEAFF.

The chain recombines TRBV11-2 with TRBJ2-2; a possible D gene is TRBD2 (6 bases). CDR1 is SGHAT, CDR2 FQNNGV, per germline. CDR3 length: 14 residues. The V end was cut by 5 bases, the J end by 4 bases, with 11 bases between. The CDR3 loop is CASSGRSFTGELFF. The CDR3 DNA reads TGTGCCAGCAGCGGGAGGTCCTTCACCGGGGAGCTGTTTTTT.

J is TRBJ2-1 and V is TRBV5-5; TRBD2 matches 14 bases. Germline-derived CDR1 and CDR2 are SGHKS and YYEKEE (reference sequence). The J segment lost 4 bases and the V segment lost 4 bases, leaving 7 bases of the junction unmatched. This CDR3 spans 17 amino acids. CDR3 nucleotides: TGTGCCAGCAGCCCCTACAGGACTAGCGGGGGGTACAATGAGCAGTTCTTC. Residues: CASSPYRTSGGYNEQFF. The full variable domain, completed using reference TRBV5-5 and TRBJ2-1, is DAGVTQSPTHLIKTRGQQVTLRCSPISGHKSVSWYQQVLGQGPQFIFQYYEKEERGRGNFPDRFSARQFPNYSSELNVNALLLGDSALYLCASSPYRTSGGYNEQFFGPGTRLTVL.

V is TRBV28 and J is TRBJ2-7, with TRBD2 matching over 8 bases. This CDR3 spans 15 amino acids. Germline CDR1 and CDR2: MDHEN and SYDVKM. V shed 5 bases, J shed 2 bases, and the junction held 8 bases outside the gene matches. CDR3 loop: CASSGYSGVPYEQYF. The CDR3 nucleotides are TGTGCCAGCAGTGGATATAGCGGGGTCCCCTACGAGCAGTACTTC.